The next 7 T cell receptor beta chains were all read from a single sample in a study of PD-1 blockade in classical Hodgkin lymphoma. TCRdb keeps only in-frame clones here, not all; method: immunoSEQ multiplex PCR. The table records about 18,000 clones, around 74% of them present only once. Time point here: cycle 4 day 1 (C4D1), after 5 to 7 weeks of nivolumab. Exposure to brentuximab vedotin varied, and each patient had relapsed following autologous stem cell transplantation. Magnetic depletion of unwanted cells isolated CD4+ T cells from thawed PBMCs. The specimen comprised CD4+ T cells from blood, sampled before the fourth cycle of nivolumab. These receptors were obtained from a human donor with classical Hodgkin lymphoma.

This clone came up once. The CDR3 nucleotides read TGTGCCAGCAGAGAAGGGGGAAGGGAGACCCAGTACTTC. It translates to CASREGGRETQYF. The chain recombines TRBV6-5 with TRBJ2-5; possible D gene TRBD1, 6 bases. The ends were cut back, 6 bases at V and 5 bases at J, with 13 bases in the middle. The CDR3 is 13 amino acids. The germline CDR1 and CDR2 sequences are MNHEY and SVGAGI.

In its sample, this clone was seen a few times. This sequence joins TRBV29-1 and TRBJ1-2; no reliable D call. Trimming took 2 bases from V and 4 from J, leaving 5 bases between them. The CDR3 has 11 amino acids. Germline values: CDR1 SQVTM, CDR2 ANQGSEA. The DNA for the CDR3 is TGCAGCGTTGAATTAGTCTATGGCTACACCTTC. It specifies CSVELVYGYTF.

Here the CDR3 reads CASSDSKLRGRYYGYTF. The DNA of the CDR3 is TGTGCCAGCAGTGACTCGAAGCTCCGTGGACGGTACTATGGCTACACCTTC. This chain joins TRBV6-4 and TRBJ1-2, with D hard to call. Trimming cost V 0 bases and J 3 bases, with 17 bases left between them. The germline V gene has CDR1 MRHNA and CDR2 SNTAGT. The CDR3 extends over 17 amino acids.

Regarding this clone: An end of the junction does not agree with germline; a read error may underlie this. The chain employs TRBV7-2 and TRBJ1-2; unclear D gene. The CDR3 contains 13 residues. Germline V CDR1 and CDR2: SGHTA, FQGNSA. DNA of the CDR3: TGTGCCAGCAGCCTAGCGACACAGTATGGCTACACCTTC. It is translated as CASSLATQYGYTF.

The chain is built from TRBV6-6 and TRBJ1-3, with a tentative D call TRBD1 (5 bases). The germline V gene has CDR1 MNHNY and CDR2 SVGAGI (reference sequence). The CDR3 runs to 13 residues. The V end was cut by 2 bases, the J end by 7 bases, with 9 bases between. The CDR3 protein is CASSYTQGNTIYF. CDR3 coding DNA: TGTGCCAGCAGTTACACCCAGGGCAACACCATATATTTT.

V gene TRBV9 combines with J gene TRBJ1-1, with a tentative D call TRBD1 (5 bases). The length of the CDR3 is 14 residues. Per germline, CDR1 SGDLS and CDR2 YYNGEE. The V end was cut by 3 bases, the J end by 0 bases, with 9 bases between. CDR3 DNA sequence: TGTGCCAGCAGCGGGGGGTACATGAACACTGAAGCTTTCTTT. Encoded protein: CASSGGYMNTEAFF.

The chain couples TRBV11-3 to TRBJ2-2, with D possibly being TRBD2 (5 bases). CDR3 length equals 16 residues. The V gene lost 0 bases and the J gene lost 1 base, with 9 bases spanning the gap. Germline V gene data show CDR1 as SGHNT and CDR2 as YENEEA. In nucleotides, the CDR3 is TGTGCCAGCAGCTTAGATCTAGCAGGGAACACCGGGGAGCTGTTTTTT. Translating it yields CASSLDLAGNTGELFF.